These T cell receptor beta chains were read from a single sample in a study of blood T cells in healthy people across ages. In TCRdb, the 5' RACE reads were re-called with MiXCR into one record per CDR3 protein. The sample carries 1.5 million to 2 million distinct CDR3 sequences, approximately 50% recorded once. The source material was blood. These receptors all stem from a woman in her thirties or forties in good health. The CDR3 runs from the conserved cysteine through the conserved F or W. D genes are given only for firm matches. Where a row states a size, it is once, few, many or the class of an expanded clone; other rows omit it.

>.|TRBV27|TRBJ2-1|.
TGTGCCAGCAGTTTCGGGGGCATGGAGTACAATGAGCAGTTCTTC
CASSFGGMEYNEQFF
>.|TRBV2|TRBJ1-5|.
TGTGCCAGCAGTGACGGTCCAGGCCAAGCTTTTTATAGCAATCAGCCCCAGCATTTT
CASSDGPGQAFYSNQPQHF
>TRBD2|TRBV4-2|TRBJ2-1|.
TGTGCCAGCAGCCAAGGACTAGCGGGGGGGCTTGATGAGCAGTTCTTC
CASSQGLAGGLDEQFF
>.|TRBV20-1|TRBJ2-5|few
TGCAGTGCTATAAGAGGAGGGACTGTACAAGAGACCCAGTACTTC
CSAIRGGTVQETQYF
>TRBD1|TRBV24-1|TRBJ1-5|.
TGTGCCACCAGTGGCGGACAGGGGTTGTTAAGCAATCAGCCCCAGCATTTT
CATSGGQGLLSNQPQHF
>.|TRBV20-1|TRBJ2-1|.
TGCAGTGCCTGGCCCTCGACTCACAATGAGCAGTTCTTC
CSAWPSTHNEQFF
>TRBD2|TRBV6-2/TRBV6-3|TRBJ2-1|few
TGTGCCAGCAGAACTAGCGGGGAGCAGTTCTTC
CASRTSGEQFF
>.|TRBV20-1|TRBJ2-5|.
TGCAGTGCTAGATCCGAGATGGGGGAGACCCAGTACTTC
CSARSEMGETQYF
>TRBD1|TRBV4-3|TRBJ2-5|.
TGCGCCAGCAGCCAAGATCAGACAGGGGGGGAGACCCAGTACTTC
CASSQDQTGGETQYF
>TRBD2|TRBV12-3/TRBV12-4|TRBJ2-5|.
TGTGCCAGCAGGAGCGGGGGGGCCGGGTGGAAGACCCAGTACTTC
CASRSGGAGWKTQYF
>TRBD2|TRBV10-3|TRBJ2-1|few
TGTGCCATCAGCATTAGCGGGGGGGGAACCTACAATGAGCAGTTCTTC
CAISISGGGTYNEQFF
>.|TRBV5-1|TRBJ2-1|.
TGCGCCAGCAGCTGGAACAGGAGAAATAATGAGCAGTTCTTC
CASSWNRRNNEQFF
>TRBD1|TRBV28|TRBJ1-2|.
TGTGCCAGCAGACCTTTGGGACAGTCGGGCTATGGCTACACCTTC
CASRPLGQSGYGYTF
>TRBD2|TRBV12-3/TRBV12-4|TRBJ2-1|few
TGTGCCAGCAGGAGGACTAGCGGGGGGTTTGATGAGCAGTTCTTC
CASRRTSGGFDEQFF
>.|TRBV5-1|TRBJ2-4|.
TGCGCCAGCACCGAGGCTGCCCAAGACATTCAGTACTTC
CASTEAAQDIQYF
>TRBD1|TRBV20-1|TRBJ1-6|.
TGCAGTGCTAGGGTGACAGGGCTCTATAATTCACCCCTCCACTTT
CSARVTGLYNSPLHF
>.|TRBV5-5|TRBJ1-6|.
TGTGCCAGCAGCTTGGAAGGGGGAAGGAATTCACCCCTCCACTTT
CASSLEGGRNSPLHF
>.|TRBV20-1|TRBJ2-5|.
TGCAGTGCTGAGAAGGTACAAGAGACCCAGTACTTC
CSAEKVQETQYF
>.|TRBV28|TRBJ2-7|few
TGTGCCAGCAGTTTCTCCCACCTAGGGGCGAACGATGGATACGAGCAGTACTTC
CASSFSHLGANDGYEQYF
>.|TRBV25-1|TRBJ1-2|.
TGTGCCAGCAAGGCAGCGGGATCTGGGTATGGCTACACCTTC
CASKAAGSGYGYTF
>.|TRBV20-1|TRBJ2-7|.
TGCAGTGCTAGTGGTATGGGATTCCACGAGCAGTACTTC
CSASGMGFHEQYF
>.|TRBV3-1|TRBJ2-7|.
TGTGCCAGCAGCCACGGACAGTTAACCCAAGAGGCCCAGTACTTC
CASSHGQLTQEAQYF
>.|TRBV6-4|TRBJ2-5|few
TGTGCCAGCAGTGACACAGGGTTTGAGCAGTACTTC
CASSDTGFEQYF
>.|TRBV20-1|TRBJ2-7|few
TGCAGTGCTAGTGACCAGTCCTACGAGCAGTACTTC
CSASDQSYEQYF
>.|TRBV9|TRBJ2-7|few
TGTGCCAGCAGCGAGGGACTTCCCGTCTACGAGCAGTACTTC
CASSEGLPVYEQYF
>.|TRBV7-8|TRBJ2-3|.
TGTGCCAGCAGCTTAGGCTTGTCTAGCGCGGCTAGCACAGATACGCAGTATTTT
CASSLGLSSAASTDTQYF
>.|TRBV20-1|TRBJ2-5|.
TGCAGTGCTAGAGATCTGGGGACCCAGTACTTC
CSARDLGTQYF
>TRBD1|TRBV24-1|TRBJ2-5|.
TGTGCCACCAGTCATTCCGGGACAGGCGGCCGGGAGACCCAGTACTTC
CATSHSGTGGRETQYF
>.|TRBV11-2|TRBJ1-2|.
TGTGCCTGCAGCTTAGAAGGTGATCTCTATGGCTACACCTTC
CACSLEGDLYGYTF
>TRBD1|TRBV12-3/TRBV12-4|TRBJ2-5|few
TGTGCCAGCAGTGACTCGGACAGGGACTGGAAGACCCAGTACTTC
CASSDSDRDWKTQYF
>.|TRBV3-1|TRBJ1-2|few
TGTGCCAGCAGCCAAGGAGGGGATGGTGGCTACACCTTC
CASSQGGDGGYTF
>.|TRBV5-5|TRBJ2-3|few
TGTGCCAGCAGCTTGGCCGCTAACACAGATACGCAGTATTTT
CASSLAANTDTQYF
>TRBD1|TRBV7-2|TRBJ1-5|few
TGTGCCAGCAGCGACCGGGACAGGGGCTACAATCAGCCCCAGCATTTT
CASSDRDRGYNQPQHF
>TRBD1|TRBV20-1|TRBJ2-7|once
TGCAGTGCTAGTTCCACAGGGGCCGCGTCCTACGAGCAGTACTTC
CSASSTGAASYEQYF
>TRBD2|TRBV7-2|TRBJ2-3|.
TGTGCCAGCAGCCCGGGCTCGCGGGGGGAGCTAGATACGCAGTATTTT
CASSPGSRGELDTQYF
>TRBD1|TRBV12-3/TRBV12-4|TRBJ2-1|.
TGTGCCAGCAGTTTAGGGACAGGGGTGTTTGAGCAGTTCTTC
CASSLGTGVFEQFF
>.|TRBV28|TRBJ1-5|.
TGTGCCAGCAGCCTTATACCCGACAGGAGCCCAAATCAGCCCCAGCATTTT
CASSLIPDRSPNQPQHF
>TRBD1|TRBV7-9|TRBJ2-5|.
TGTGCCAGCAGCTTAGCGGCCGGACAGGGCAAGCAGTACTTC
CASSLAAGQGKQYF
>.|TRBV10-2|TRBJ1-6|few
TGCGCCAGCACTGGAACACGGACGGGAAGGTCACCCCTCCACTTT
CASTGTRTGRSPLHF
>.|TRBV7-3|TRBJ2-5|.
TGTGCCAGCAGCCCAGACACGGGAGAGACCCAGTACTTC
CASSPDTGETQYF
>TRBD1|TRBV6-1|TRBJ1-1|once
TGTGCCAGCAGTGTGAGGTCGATGGACAGGGTGACTGAAGCTTTCTTT
CASSVRSMDRVTEAFF
>.|TRBV5-1|TRBJ2-1|.
TGCGCCAACGGGACGGGGGGACATTCCTACGAGCAGTTCTTC
CANGTGGHSYEQFF